These T cell receptor beta chains were read from a single sample in a study of STAT5B mutations in CD4+ large granular lymphocyte leukemia. Some clones are missing from TCRdb's copy, which holds only in-frame ones; the method was immunoSEQ multiplex PCR. The sample records about 35,000 clones, more than 60% being singletons. Sequenced input: CD4+ T cells from blood buffy coats. These receptors came from a human donor in good health. CDR3s include the opening cysteine and the closing phenylalanine or tryptophan. The order of the fields is CDR3 protein, CDR3 DNA, V gene, D gene, clone size, J gene. D genes are given only for firm matches. Clone size is given for some rows only: seen once, a few or many times, or a class if the clone is expanded.

CDR3aa: CASSQSRGLGYTF
CDR3nt: TGTGCCAGCAGCCAATCCAGGGGGCTCGGCTACACCTTC
v_gene: TRBV14
d_gene: TRBD1
abundance: -
j_gene: TRBJ1-2

CDR3aa: CASSLAGNSGNTIYF
CDR3nt: TGTGCCAGCAGCTTAGCGGGCAACTCTGGAAACACCATATATTTT
v_gene: TRBV11-2
d_gene: -
abundance: -
j_gene: TRBJ1-3

CDR3aa: CASSQGQRYTEAFF
CDR3nt: TGTGCCAGCAGCCAAGGACAGCGGTACACTGAAGCTTTCTTT
v_gene: TRBV14
d_gene: -
abundance: few
j_gene: TRBJ1-1

CDR3aa: CASGQGPGNTGELFF
CDR3nt: TGTGCCAGCGGACAGGGGCCGGGAAACACCGGGGAGCTGTTTTTT
v_gene: TRBV6-6
d_gene: TRBD1
abundance: -
j_gene: TRBJ2-2

CDR3aa: CASSSSGGTEAFF
CDR3nt: TGTGCCAGCAGCTCCTCAGGGGGCACTGAAGCTTTCTTT
v_gene: TRBV7-9
d_gene: TRBD1
abundance: -
j_gene: TRBJ1-1

CDR3aa: CASGRDTEAFF
CDR3nt: TGTGCCAGCGGGCGAGACACTGAAGCTTTCTTT
v_gene: TRBV6-5
d_gene: -
abundance: few
j_gene: TRBJ1-1

CDR3aa: CASSLGPFYEQYF
CDR3nt: TGTGCCAGCAGCTTAGGTCCTTTCTACGAGCAGTACTTC
v_gene: TRBV11-2
d_gene: -
abundance: -
j_gene: TRBJ2-7

CDR3aa: CASSSGLAGGNTGELFF
CDR3nt: TGCGCCAGCAGCTCTGGACTAGCGGGAGGGAACACCGGGGAGCTGTTTTTT
v_gene: TRBV5-1
d_gene: TRBD2
abundance: -
j_gene: TRBJ2-2

CDR3aa: CASSTPEADGEKLFF
CDR3nt: TGTGCCAGTAGTACCCCCGAAGCGGACGGTGAAAAACTGTTTTTT
v_gene: TRBV19
d_gene: -
abundance: -
j_gene: TRBJ1-4

CDR3aa: CASSRAGAYEQYF
CDR3nt: TGTGCCAGCTCCCGGGCAGGCGCCTACGAGCAGTACTTC
v_gene: TRBV6-5
d_gene: -
abundance: -
j_gene: TRBJ2-7

CDR3aa: CASSSGTSGRISGNEQFF
CDR3nt: TGTGCCAGCAGCTCCGGGACTAGCGGGAGAATTTCTGGCAATGAGCAGTTCTTC
v_gene: TRBV7-6
d_gene: TRBD2
abundance: -
j_gene: TRBJ2-1

CDR3aa: CASSAGGNTEAFF
CDR3nt: TGTGCCAGCAGCGCAGGAGGGAACACTGAAGCTTTCTTT
v_gene: TRBV7-6
d_gene: -
abundance: -
j_gene: TRBJ1-1

CDR3aa: CASSLEGISGANVLTF
CDR3nt: TGCGCCAGCAGCTTGGAAGGGATCTCTGGGGCCAACGTCCTGACTTTC
v_gene: TRBV5-1
d_gene: -
abundance: -
j_gene: TRBJ2-6

CDR3aa: CASSLVRQLNTEAFF
CDR3nt: TGTGCCAGCAGCTTAGTACGCCAGTTGAACACTGAAGCTTTCTTT
v_gene: TRBV7-8
d_gene: -
abundance: -
j_gene: TRBJ1-1

CDR3aa: CASSSPTGSGEQYF
CDR3nt: TGTGCCAGCAGCTCGCCGACAGGATCAGGGGAGCAGTACTTC
v_gene: TRBV7-9
d_gene: -
abundance: -
j_gene: TRBJ2-7

CDR3aa: CASRTGGGNTEAFF
CDR3nt: TGTGCCAGCAGAACAGGGGGGGGGAACACTGAAGCTTTCTTT
v_gene: TRBV6-4
d_gene: TRBD1
abundance: -
j_gene: TRBJ1-1

CDR3aa: CASTPGTAKNIQYF
CDR3nt: TGTGCCAGCACCCCAGGGACAGCTAAAAACATTCAGTACTTC
v_gene: TRBV28
d_gene: TRBD1
abundance: -
j_gene: TRBJ2-4

CDR3aa: CASSWRGDHEQYF
CDR3nt: TGCGCCAGCAGCTGGCGCGGGGACCACGAGCAGTACTTC
v_gene: TRBV5-1
d_gene: -
abundance: -
j_gene: TRBJ2-7

CDR3aa: CASSLGPTGLTDTEAFF
CDR3nt: TGCGCCAGCAGCTTGGGGCCGACAGGGTTGACGGACACTGAAGCTTTCTTT
v_gene: TRBV5-1
d_gene: TRBD1
abundance: -
j_gene: TRBJ1-1

CDR3aa: CASSSSRGTYGYTF
CDR3nt: TGTGCCAGCAGCTCGAGCAGGGGTACCTATGGCTACACCTTC
v_gene: TRBV5-6
d_gene: -
abundance: -
j_gene: TRBJ1-2

CDR3aa: CASSPFEGEQFF
CDR3nt: TGTGCCAGCAGCCCCTTCGAAGGGGAGCAGTTCTTC
v_gene: TRBV7-6
d_gene: -
abundance: -
j_gene: TRBJ2-1

CDR3aa: CATLREEGHNEQFF
CDR3nt: TGTGCCACCCTCCGGGAGGAGGGCCACAATGAGCAGTTCTTC
v_gene: TRBV2
d_gene: TRBD2
abundance: -
j_gene: TRBJ2-1

CDR3aa: CASSYTGDDQPQHF
CDR3nt: TGTGCCAGCAGTTATACAGGGGATGATCAGCCCCAGCATTTT
v_gene: TRBV6-4
d_gene: TRBD1
abundance: few
j_gene: TRBJ1-5

CDR3aa: CASSPLDYRDQETQYF
CDR3nt: TGTGCCAGCAGCCCACTCGACTACAGGGACCAAGAGACCCAGTACTTC
v_gene: TRBV7-9
d_gene: -
abundance: -
j_gene: TRBJ2-5

CDR3aa: CASSSETGYEQYF
CDR3nt: TGTGCCAGCAGTTCAGAGACAGGGTACGAGCAGTACTTC
v_gene: TRBV6-5
d_gene: TRBD1
abundance: -
j_gene: TRBJ2-7

CDR3aa: CASSLVAGADTEAFF
CDR3nt: TGTGCCAGCAGTTTGGTCGCAGGGGCAGACACTGAAGCTTTCTTT
v_gene: TRBV27
d_gene: -
abundance: -
j_gene: TRBJ1-1

CDR3aa: CAISETLGRTVHQPQHF
CDR3nt: TGTGCCATCAGTGAGACGCTGGGACGGACCGTTCATCAGCCCCAGCATTTT
v_gene: TRBV10-3
d_gene: -
abundance: -
j_gene: TRBJ1-5

CDR3aa: CASSWGQGMDEQYF
CDR3nt: TGTGCCAGCAGCTGGGGACAGGGAATGGACGAGCAGTACTTC
v_gene: TRBV7-4
d_gene: TRBD1
abundance: -
j_gene: TRBJ2-7

CDR3aa: CASSLVGALEQYF
CDR3nt: TGTGCCAGCAGCTTGGTAGGTGCGCTCGAGCAGTACTTC
v_gene: TRBV5-5
d_gene: -
abundance: -
j_gene: TRBJ2-7

CDR3aa: CASRRSGGYEQYF
CDR3nt: TGTGCCAGCAGGCGTAGCGGGGGCTACGAGCAGTACTTC
v_gene: TRBV2
d_gene: TRBD2
abundance: few
j_gene: TRBJ2-7

CDR3aa: CASSPTGTSEPQHF
CDR3nt: TGTGCCAGCAGTCCGACGGGAACATCAGAGCCCCAGCATTTT
v_gene: TRBV6-6
d_gene: -
abundance: -
j_gene: TRBJ1-5

CDR3aa: CASSLDGRLSSTDTQYF
CDR3nt: TGTGCCAGCAGCTTAGATGGTAGACTTTCTAGCACAGATACGCAGTATTTT
v_gene: TRBV7-9
d_gene: -
abundance: -
j_gene: TRBJ2-3

CDR3aa: CASSPEVPGELFF
CDR3nt: TGTGCCAGCAGCCCGGAGGTTCCCGGGGAGCTGTTTTTT
v_gene: TRBV5-6
d_gene: -
abundance: -
j_gene: TRBJ2-2

CDR3aa: CASSLVGDAPSIHF
CDR3nt: TGTGCCAGCAGCTTGGTTGGTGACGCACCCTCAATCCACTTT
v_gene: TRBV5-4
d_gene: -
abundance: -
j_gene: TRBJ1-6

CDR3aa: CAISASGPLDGYTF
CDR3nt: TGTGCCATCAGTGCCAGCGGCCCCTTGGATGGCTACACCTTC
v_gene: TRBV10-3
d_gene: -
abundance: -
j_gene: TRBJ1-2

CDR3aa: CASSIRQDPYNEQFF
CDR3nt: TGTGCCAGTAGTATAAGACAGGACCCCTACAATGAGCAGTTCTTC
v_gene: TRBV19
d_gene: -
abundance: -
j_gene: TRBJ2-1

CDR3aa: CASRTAGFTDTQYF
CDR3nt: TGCGCCAGCAGGACAGCGGGATTCACAGATACGCAGTATTTT
v_gene: TRBV10-2
d_gene: TRBD2
abundance: -
j_gene: TRBJ2-3

CDR3aa: CASSFSGGGLDIQYF
CDR3nt: TGCGCCAGCAGCTTTAGCGGGGGGGGTCTGGACATTCAGTACTTC
v_gene: TRBV5-1
d_gene: TRBD2
abundance: -
j_gene: TRBJ2-4

CDR3aa: CASSIPGINYGYTF
CDR3nt: TGTGCCAGTAGTATTCCAGGGATTAACTATGGCTACACCTTC
v_gene: TRBV19
d_gene: -
abundance: -
j_gene: TRBJ1-2

CDR3aa: CASSLQIPGPGNTIYF
CDR3nt: TGTGCCAGCAGCCTCCAAATCCCGGGGCCTGGAAACACCATATATTTT
v_gene: TRBV11-2
d_gene: -
abundance: -
j_gene: TRBJ1-3

CDR3aa: CAISWTGGSYGYTF
CDR3nt: TGTGCCATCAGTTGGACAGGAGGGTCCTATGGCTACACCTTC
v_gene: TRBV10-3
d_gene: TRBD1
abundance: -
j_gene: TRBJ1-2

CDR3aa: CASSLDPGVRGYTF
CDR3nt: TGTGCCAGCAGCTTAGACCCGGGGGTTCGAGGCTACACCTTC
v_gene: TRBV11-2
d_gene: -
abundance: -
j_gene: TRBJ1-2

CDR3aa: CASSRSSDEQYF
CDR3nt: TGTGCCAGCAGCCGATCCTCCGACGAGCAGTACTTC
v_gene: TRBV27
d_gene: -
abundance: -
j_gene: TRBJ2-7

CDR3aa: CGWSGGSLSTDTQYF
CDR3nt: TGTGGCTGGAGTGGCGGGAGTTTAAGCACAGATACGCAGTATTTT
v_gene: TRBV30
d_gene: TRBD2
abundance: -
j_gene: TRBJ2-3

CDR3aa: CASSVRTREKLFF
CDR3nt: TGTGCCAGCAGTGTCCGGACTCGGGAAAAACTGTTTTTT
v_gene: TRBV2
d_gene: -
abundance: -
j_gene: TRBJ1-4

CDR3aa: CASTLGLPAEAFF
CDR3nt: TGTGCCAGCACTTTGGGTCTGCCTGCGGAAGCTTTCTTT
v_gene: TRBV6-1
d_gene: -
abundance: few
j_gene: TRBJ1-1

CDR3aa: CASSQPDTSAQYF
CDR3nt: TGCGCCAGCAGCCAACCCGACACAAGCGCGCAGTATTTT
v_gene: TRBV4-1
d_gene: -
abundance: -
j_gene: TRBJ2-3

CDR3aa: CASSSTRGQGGYTF
CDR3nt: TGTGCCAGCAGCTCCACGAGGGGCCAGGGTGGCTACACCTTC
v_gene: TRBV5-4
d_gene: -
abundance: -
j_gene: TRBJ1-2